This TCR beta chain was identified in a study of control samples from healthy donors and cancer patients. Assay used: immunoSEQ multiplex PCR; TCRdb lists only in-frame clones, some missing. The data hold about 120,000 clones, with about 91% observed a single time. This clone was seen only once. Material for sequencing was blood. The TCR sequence derives from a man aged 35-49 years in good health.

This CDR3 reads CASSVGDINTGELFF. The DNA of the CDR3 is TGTGCCAGCAGCGTAGGGGACATTAACACCGGGGAGCTGTTTTTT. The chain is built from TRBV9 and TRBJ2-2; a possible D gene is TRBD1 (6 bases). This CDR3 has 15 residues. The germline V gene encodes CDR1 SGDLS and CDR2 YYNGEE. The V end was cut by 0 bases, the J end by 2 bases, with 8 bases between.